The text below deals with one T cell receptor (beta chain). Its antigen is currently unknown. This sample is drawn from a study of T cell responses to AZD1222 COVID-19 vaccine. The assay was immunoSEQ multiplex PCR, and TCRdb's table has in-frame clones only and misses some. Altogether approximately 170,000 clones are present, about 91% being singletons, with the ten largest covering 11%. General observations from the study: Sampled repertoires all dated from after the peak T cell response. Spike-wide coverage was observed for vaccine-associated CD4 TCRs, with dominant responses at 160-218 and 743-854. White British people made up most donors, females outnumbered males, and clonal diversity was possibly underestimated. The study found Spike-specific TCR breadth and depth rose after two AZD1222 doses.

V lost 2 bases, J lost 4 bases, and 8 bases stayed unmatched. The germline CDR1 and CDR2 sequences are LNHDA and SQIVND (reference sequence). The length of the CDR3 is 16 residues. The sample in question was peripheral blood, obtained 28 days after the second AZD1222 dose. The chain carries TRBV19 and TRBJ1-5, with 7 bases lining up with TRBD1. The receptor's source is an adult who received the AZD1222 COVID-19 vaccine. This CDR3 is CASSIPRGQKNQPQHF. The CDR3 DNA is TGTGCCAGTAGTATACCCCGGGGACAGAAGAATCAGCCCCAGCATTTT. The whole variable domain, filled in from reference TRBV19 and TRBJ1-5, reads DGGITQSPKYLFRKEGQNVTLSCEQNLNHDAMYWYRQDPGQGLRLIYYSQIVNDFQKGDIAEGYSVSREKKESFPLTVTSAQKNPTAFYLCASSIPRGQKNQPQHFGDGTRLSIL.